A selection of T cell receptor beta chains follows, all from one sample in a study of CD8 T cells in Susac syndrome. TCRdb re-called the immunoSEQ multiplex PCR reads with MiXCR, one entry per CDR3 protein. The table records some 77,000 distinct CDR3 sequences, roughly 93% of them present only once. The source material was CD4+ T cells from PBMCs. These receptors were collected from a human donor with Susac syndrome. The CDR3 runs from the conserved cysteine through the conserved F or W. The D gene is left open where the match is weak. Some rows mark clone size as missing; the rest say once, few, many or name a class of expanded clone.

size: once
V: TRBV29-1
J: TRBJ1-2
D: .
CDR3: CSVGSAVRVNGYTF
DNA: TGCAGCGTTGGTAGTGCAGTACGAGTGAATGGCTACACCTTC

size: .
V: TRBV20-1
J: TRBJ2-5
D: .
CDR3: CSANPGRRYQETQYF
DNA: TGCAGTGCCAATCCGGGACGCCGGTACCAAGAGACCCAGTACTTC

size: .
V: TRBV18
J: TRBJ2-1
D: TRBD2
CDR3: CASSPWTSSNNEQFF
DNA: TGTGCCAGCTCCCCCTGGACTAGCTCGAACAATGAGCAGTTCTTC

size: .
V: TRBV5-1
J: TRBJ1-6
D: .
CDR3: CASSLEASVGSPLHF
DNA: TGCGCCAGCAGCTTGGAGGCCAGTGTGGGTTCACCCCTCCACTTT

size: .
V: TRBV19
J: TRBJ1-6
D: .
CDR3: CASSFAGDNSPLHF
DNA: TGTGCCAGTAGTTTTGCAGGGGATAATTCACCCCTCCACTTT

size: .
V: TRBV6-5
J: TRBJ2-7
D: TRBD2
CDR3: CASRQLAGANEQYF
DNA: TGTGCCAGCAGGCAACTAGCGGGGGCCAACGAGCAGTACTTC

size: .
V: TRBV5-1
J: TRBJ2-3
D: .
CDR3: CASILGGTSTDTQYF
DNA: TGCGCCAGCATCCTAGGTGGGACTAGCACAGATACGCAGTATTTT

size: .
V: TRBV7-2
J: TRBJ2-7
D: .
CDR3: CASSLDGVWREQYF
DNA: TGTGCCAGCAGCTTAGATGGTGTTTGGCGCGAGCAGTACTTC

size: .
V: TRBV5-1
J: TRBJ2-3
D: TRBD2
CDR3: CASSLNAGGGTDTQYF
DNA: TGCGCCAGCAGCTTGAACGCGGGGGGCGGCACAGATACGCAGTATTTT

size: .
V: TRBV20-1
J: TRBJ2-2
D: .
CDR3: CSARRVWSRNTGELFF
DNA: TGCAGTGCTAGAAGGGTGTGGTCGAGGAACACCGGGGAGCTGTTTTTT

size: .
V: TRBV14
J: TRBJ2-5
D: .
CDR3: CASSQDLGIVETQYF
DNA: TGTGCCAGCAGCCAAGACTTGGGAATAGTAGAGACCCAGTACTTC

size: once
V: TRBV20-1
J: TRBJ1-1
D: .
CDR3: CSAKSYTEAFF
DNA: TGCAGTGCCAAGAGCTACACTGAAGCTTTCTTT

size: .
V: TRBV24-1
J: TRBJ1-6
D: TRBD1
CDR3: CATRTGKKESPLHF
DNA: TGTGCCACGCGGACAGGGAAGAAAGAATCACCCCTCCACTTT

size: .
V: TRBV7-9
J: TRBJ1-1
D: .
CDR3: CASSLAGTRVAEAFF
DNA: TGTGCCAGCAGCTTAGCGGGGACCAGGGTCGCTGAAGCTTTCTTT

size: once
V: TRBV20-1
J: TRBJ1-5
D: .
CDR3: CSARQLYSNQPQHF
DNA: TGCAGTGCTAGACAGCTTTATAGCAATCAGCCCCAGCATTTT

size: .
V: TRBV18
J: TRBJ2-7
D: TRBD1
CDR3: CASSPGTGIHYEQYF
DNA: TGTGCCAGCTCACCCGGGACAGGGATACACTACGAGCAGTACTTC

size: .
V: TRBV7-8
J: TRBJ2-7
D: .
CDR3: CASTDGFGEQYF
DNA: TGTGCCAGCACGGACGGGTTTGGGGAGCAGTACTTC

size: .
V: TRBV19
J: TRBJ2-7
D: TRBD1
CDR3: CASSSTGGTGEQYF
DNA: TGTGCCAGTAGTAGCACAGGGGGAACGGGGGAGCAGTACTTC

size: .
V: TRBV30
J: TRBJ2-5
D: .
CDR3: CAWSARGTQYF
DNA: TGTGCCTGGAGTGCACGTGGAACCCAGTACTTC

size: .
V: TRBV11-2
J: TRBJ2-7
D: TRBD1
CDR3: CASSLGGGEYEQYF
DNA: TGTGCCAGCAGCTTAGGAGGGGGCGAATACGAGCAGTACTTC

size: .
V: TRBV11-2
J: TRBJ2-1
D: .
CDR3: CASSLDRQTYNEQFF
DNA: TGTGCCAGCAGCTTAGACAGGCAAACCTACAATGAGCAGTTCTTC

size: .
V: TRBV5-1
J: TRBJ1-6
D: TRBD1
CDR3: CASSLTGGSSPLHF
DNA: TGCGCCAGCAGCTTAACAGGGGGAAGTTCACCCCTCCACTTT

size: .
V: TRBV7-6
J: TRBJ1-1
D: .
CDR3: CASSLQAQTMNTEAFF
DNA: TGTGCCAGCAGCTTACAGGCCCAAACTATGAACACTGAAGCTTTCTTT

size: .
V: TRBV6-5
J: TRBJ2-7
D: TRBD1
CDR3: CASRQGRRYEQYF
DNA: TGTGCCAGCCGACAGGGGAGGAGGTACGAGCAGTACTTC

size: .
V: TRBV3-1
J: TRBJ1-6
D: .
CDR3: CASSQSGPLHF
DNA: TGTGCCAGCAGCCAATCTGGGCCCCTCCACTTT

size: .
V: TRBV5-1
J: TRBJ1-2
D: TRBD1
CDR3: CASSFLRGTDGYTF
DNA: TGCGCCAGCAGCTTTCTCAGGGGGACGGATGGCTACACCTTC

size: .
V: TRBV30
J: TRBJ1-1
D: .
CDR3: CAWSAQLNTEAFF
DNA: TGTGCCTGGAGTGCGCAGCTGAACACTGAAGCTTTCTTT

size: .
V: TRBV19
J: TRBJ2-3
D: .
CDR3: CASSPRRQGPDTQYF
DNA: TGTGCCAGTAGCCCCCGGCGCCAGGGGCCAGATACGCAGTATTTT

size: .
V: TRBV5-1
J: TRBJ1-3
D: .
CDR3: CASSGGRDSGNTIYF
DNA: TGCGCCAGCAGCGGCGGGCGCGACTCTGGAAACACCATATATTTT

size: .
V: TRBV18
J: TRBJ1-5
D: TRBD1
CDR3: CASHHRGHQPQHF
DNA: TGTGCCAGCCACCACAGGGGTCATCAGCCCCAGCATTTT

size: .
V: TRBV3-1
J: TRBJ2-5
D: .
CDR3: CASSRREETQYF
DNA: TGTGCCAGCAGCCGCAGGGAAGAGACCCAGTACTTC

size: few
V: TRBV6-2/TRBV6-3
J: TRBJ2-5
D: TRBD1
CDR3: CASSSPGTGQETQYF
DNA: TGTGCCAGCAGTTCGCCCGGGACAGGCCAAGAGACCCAGTACTTC

size: .
V: TRBV19
J: TRBJ2-3
D: TRBD2
CDR3: CASSTAGGTLDTQYF
DNA: TGTGCCAGTAGTACAGCGGGGGGGACCTTAGATACGCAGTATTTT

size: .
V: TRBV5-1
J: TRBJ1-1
D: .
CDR3: CASSWTNSNTEAFF
DNA: TGCGCCAGCAGCTGGACAAATTCGAACACTGAAGCTTTCTTT

size: .
V: TRBV5-4
J: TRBJ1-1
D: .
CDR3: CASSLKFAEYTEAFF
DNA: TGTGCCAGCAGCTTGAAATTTGCAGAGTACACTGAAGCTTTCTTT

size: .
V: TRBV29-1
J: TRBJ2-1
D: .
CDR3: CSVELWQNNEQFF
DNA: TGCAGCGTTGAACTCTGGCAGAACAATGAGCAGTTCTTC

size: .
V: TRBV7-2
J: TRBJ1-5
D: TRBD1
CDR3: CASSLVGTANQPQHF
DNA: TGTGCCAGCAGCTTAGTTGGGACAGCCAATCAGCCCCAGCATTTT

size: .
V: TRBV30
J: TRBJ2-7
D: .
CDR3: CAWSRGDLYEQYF
DNA: TGTGCCTGGAGCAGGGGAGACCTTTACGAGCAGTACTTC

size: .
V: TRBV6-2/TRBV6-3
J: TRBJ2-7
D: TRBD1
CDR3: CASRIDRVSYEQYF
DNA: TGTGCCAGCAGAATAGACAGGGTCTCCTACGAGCAGTACTTC

size: .
V: TRBV4-2
J: TRBJ2-1
D: TRBD2
CDR3: CASTDGGLAGVNEQFF
DNA: TGTGCCAGCACTGACGGAGGACTAGCGGGGGTCAATGAGCAGTTCTTC